Below, 5 T cell receptor beta chains from the same sample are listed, as sequenced in a study of T cells in women clearing cervical HPV infection. The assay was immunoSEQ multiplex PCR, and TCRdb's table has in-frame clones only and misses some. Recorded here are about 24,000 clones; the top ten clones represent more than 6.5%. The specimen sequenced was blood buffy coat. These receptor sequences come from a woman aged 18 to 75 with a cervical HPV16 infection that either progressed to CIN3+ or cleared (not recorded which).

CDR3 DNA, as far as it was read: TGTGCCAGCAGCTTGGCGGGTAGGAGTCAGCCC. As protein: CASSLAGRSQP. The entire CDR3 is CASSLAGRSQPQHF. V is TRBV5-5 and J is TRBJ1-5; no definite D call. The observed sequence ends 3 residues before the CDR3 terminus, with the missing tail filled in from the germline J gene. The CDR3 contains 14 residues. Trimming left V 0 bases short and J 6 bases short, with 10 bases between. In germline, CDR1 is SGHKS, CDR2 YYEKEE (reference sequence).

As concerns this clone: The read comes to an end 3 residues before the CDR3 does, leaving the germline J gene to fill in the end. V and J are TRBV2 and TRBJ1-5; possibly TRBD1 for D (5 bases). There are 17 residues in the CDR3. The V and J ends lost 4 bases and 0 bases respectively, with 16 bases between them. Germline CDR1 reads SNHLY; CDR2 reads FYNNEI. Incomplete CDR3 DNA: TGTGCCAGCAGTGGGGGTCAGGGTCATTATAGCAATCAGCCC. Translating gives CASSGGQGHYSNQP. The full CDR3 protein is CASSGGQGHYSNQPQHF.

As regards this clone: Read data end 3 residues before the CDR3 end; the end is taken from the germline J gene. The gene calls are TRBV5-1 and TRBJ2-3; D gene uncertain. Trimming removed 7 bases from V and 4 bases from J, with 19 bases in between. CDR3 size: 15 residues. Germline loops: CDR1 SGHRS, CDR2 YFSETQ. The CDR3 region is CASRQEMAFADTQYF. The sequenced part of the CDR3 DNA is TGCGCCAGCCGCCAGGAGATGGCATTCGCAGATACG.

With respect to this clone: The read halts 3 residues ahead of the CDR3 end, with the missing end drawn from the germline J gene. The rearrangement uses TRBV4-1 and TRBJ2-4; the match to TRBD2 covers 11 bases. This CDR3 has 17 amino acids. Germline V gene data show CDR1 as MGHRA and CDR2 as YSYEKL. CDR3 amino acids: CASSRTGLAGAQETQYF. Incomplete CDR3 DNA: TGCGCCAGCAGCCGGACCGGACTAGCGGGTGCTCAAGAGACT.

Comment on this clone: The CDR3 end lies 3 residues beyond the end of the read and is filled in from the germline J gene. V gene TRBV19 combines with J gene TRBJ1-1, with no clear D. Trimming cost V 5 bases and J 1 base, with 8 bases left between them. Germline-derived CDR1 and CDR2 are LNHDA and SQIVND (reference sequence). The CDR3 spans 13 residues. Partial CDR3 DNA: TGTGCCAGTAGTTTCCGGGGGAACACTGAA. It encodes CASSFRGNTE. The complete CDR3 sequence is CASSFRGNTEAFF.